The source of this TCR beta chain is a study of siplizumab effects on memory and regulatory T cells. Assays examined roughly 100,000 TCR templates per sample. Assay: immunoSEQ multiplex PCR; the TCRdb copy retains only in-frame clones and omits some. Among around 45,000 clones listed, roughly 90% were seen once. The CDR3 is 15 residues long. The germline V gene has CDR1 SGHTA and CDR2 FQGNSA. With V trimmed by 5 bases and J by 5 bases, 7 bases remained unmatched. V is TRBV7-2 and J is TRBJ2-1; TRBD2 matches 9 bases. The sequencing sample was made of naive CD8+ T cells sorted from blood. This sequence was found in a human donor in good health. CDR3 residues: CASSAYSGGNNEQFF. The CDR3 bases are TGTGCCAGCAGCGCCTATAGCGGGGGCAACAATGAGCAGTTCTTC.